This is a list of T cell receptor beta chains from one sample in a study of blood T cells in healthy people across ages. A single record per CDR3 protein comes from TCRdb applying MiXCR to the 5' RACE reads. The top ten hold roughly 8.2% of the sample, which has some 1.5 million distinct CDR3 sequences, under 30% seen once. The sample comprised blood. All receptors derive from a young woman in good health. CDR3s include the opening cysteine and the closing phenylalanine or tryptophan. D genes are given only for firm matches. Not every row has a clone size; where given, it reads once, few, many or a size class.

TRBV6-5,TRBJ1-1,few,TRBD1,CASRKTQGARAFF,TGTGCCAGCAGGAAGACACAGGGGGCCCGCGCTTTCTTT
TRBV12-3/TRBV12-4,TRBJ1-1,.,.,CASSYGPNTEAFF,TGTGCCAGCAGTTACGGTCCGAACACTGAAGCTTTCTTT
TRBV7-9,TRBJ2-7,.,.,CASSSAYNEQYF,TGTGCCAGCAGCTCAGCCTACAATGAGCAGTACTTC
TRBV10-3,TRBJ2-5,few,TRBD2,CDISEGLAGRGETQYF,TGTGACATCAGTGAGGGACTAGCGGGGCGTGGAGAGACCCAGTACTTC
TRBV18,TRBJ2-7,few,TRBD1,CASSPFQTGRNEQYF,TGTGCCAGCTCACCGTTCCAGACAGGGCGGAACGAGCAGTACTTC
TRBV2,TRBJ2-5,few,TRBD2,CASRQRLASMAETQYF,TGTGCCAGCAGGCAAAGACTAGCGAGTATGGCGGAGACCCAGTACTTC
TRBV9,TRBJ2-1,once,TRBD2,CASSVARAGGPFEQFF,TGTGCCAGCAGCGTCGCACGAGCGGGAGGGCCGTTTGAGCAGTTCTTC
TRBV6-8,TRBJ2-1,many,TRBD2,CASPGGPSYNEQFF,TGTGCCAGCCCGGGGGGGCCCTCCTACAATGAGCAGTTCTTC
TRBV12-3/TRBV12-4,TRBJ2-3,many,TRBD1,CASSPTGTYTDTQYF,TGTGCCAGCAGCCCGACAGGGACCTACACAGATACGCAGTATTTT
TRBV20-1,TRBJ2-1,.,TRBD1,CSARGGTGRNEQFF,TGCAGTGCGAGAGGCGGGACAGGGCGCAATGAGCAGTTCTTC
TRBV5-6,TRBJ1-3,once,TRBD1,CASSLLDRGGNTIYF,TGTGCCAGCAGCTTGCTGGACAGGGGAGGAAACACCATATATTTT
TRBV20-1,TRBJ1-5,.,.,CSASLQRGGGPQHF,TGCAGTGCTAGTCTCCAGAGGGGAGGAGGGCCCCAGCATTTT
TRBV9,TRBJ2-5,.,.,CASSLKGGPLQETQYF,TGTGCCAGCAGCCTGAAAGGGGGGCCACTCCAAGAGACCCAGTACTTC
TRBV4-3,TRBJ2-5,.,.,CASSRGTVKETQYF,TGCGCCAGCAGCCGCGGGACGGTGAAAGAGACCCAGTACTTC
TRBV20-1,TRBJ2-7,.,.,CSARDLRVSYNEQYF,TGCAGTGCTAGGGACCTGAGGGTATCCTACAATGAGCAGTACTTC
TRBV4-1,TRBJ2-2,.,.,CASSQRGNTGELFF,TGCGCCAGCAGCCAGCGGGGGAACACCGGGGAGCTGTTTTTT
TRBV28,TRBJ1-2,.,TRBD1,CASSSTTGTGPYGYTF,TGTGCCAGCAGTTCTACTACCGGGACAGGTCCCTATGGCTACACCTTC
TRBV9,TRBJ2-7,many,TRBD2,CASSAMGTSRAYEQYF,TGTGCCAGCAGCGCAATGGGGACTAGTCGGGCCTACGAGCAGTACTTC
TRBV2,TRBJ2-7,.,.,CASSESGGVDSYEQYF,TGTGCCAGCAGTGAAAGCGGCGGGGTTGACTCCTACGAGCAGTACTTC
TRBV7-2,TRBJ2-1,.,TRBD2,CASSFASGRGYEQFF,TGTGCCAGCAGCTTCGCTAGCGGGAGGGGGTATGAGCAGTTCTTC
TRBV12-3/TRBV12-4,TRBJ2-5,few,TRBD2,CASSRPRLAVEETQYF,TGTGCCAGCAGTCGCCCAAGACTAGCGGTAGAAGAGACCCAGTACTTC
TRBV6-2/TRBV6-3,TRBJ2-3,few,TRBD2,CASSYSPSGPFGQYF,TGTGCCAGCAGTTACTCGCCTAGCGGGCCCTTCGGGCAGTATTTT
TRBV6-5,TRBJ2-7,many,TRBD2,CASSPLAGPSYEQYF,TGTGCCAGCAGTCCTCTAGCGGGACCCTCCTACGAGCAGTACTTC
TRBV7-6,TRBJ2-7,few,TRBD2,CASSLVASGGTSYEQYF,TGTGCCAGCAGCTTAGTTGCTAGCGGGGGGACATCCTACGAGCAGTACTTC
TRBV6-6,TRBJ2-2,.,TRBD2,CASSYTRRPSGTGELFF,TGTGCCAGCAGTTACACCCGGCGGCCTAGCGGCACCGGGGAGCTGTTTTTT
TRBV29-1,TRBJ1-5,.,.,CSVQDGANQPQHF,TGCAGCGTCCAGGACGGTGCAAATCAGCCCCAGCATTTT
TRBV12-3/TRBV12-4,TRBJ2-7,.,TRBD1,CASSPRGQGHYEQYF,TGTGCCAGCAGTCCTCGAGGACAGGGACACTACGAGCAGTACTTC
TRBV20-1,TRBJ2-1,.,.,CSIRALSYNEQFF,TGCAGTATTAGGGCATTATCCTACAATGAGCAGTTCTTC